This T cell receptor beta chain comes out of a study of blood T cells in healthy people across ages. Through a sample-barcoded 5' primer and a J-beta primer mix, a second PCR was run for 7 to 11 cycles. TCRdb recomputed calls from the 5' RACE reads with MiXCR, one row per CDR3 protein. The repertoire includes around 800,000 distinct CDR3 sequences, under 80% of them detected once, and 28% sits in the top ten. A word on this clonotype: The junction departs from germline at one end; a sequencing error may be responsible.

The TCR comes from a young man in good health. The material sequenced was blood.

CDR3 DNA: TGTGCCGTCAGTGCGGGAAAAGAGACCCAGTACTTC. Encoded protein: CAVSAGKETQYF. The chain is built from TRBV10-3 and TRBJ2-5; maybe TRBD2 (6 bases). There are 12 residues in the CDR3. CDR1 and CDR2 from the germline V gene are ENHRY and SYGVKD.